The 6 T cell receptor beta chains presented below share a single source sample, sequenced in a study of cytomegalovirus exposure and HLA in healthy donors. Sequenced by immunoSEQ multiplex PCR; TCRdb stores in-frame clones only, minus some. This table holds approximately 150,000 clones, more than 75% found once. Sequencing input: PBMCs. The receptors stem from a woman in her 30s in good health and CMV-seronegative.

The CDR3 sequence is CASSLAGAGGTDTQYF. CDR3 coding DNA: TGCGCCAGCAGCTTGGCGGGAGCGGGGGGCACAGATACGCAGTATTTT. The chain recombines TRBV5-1 with TRBJ2-3; 8 nucleotides agree with TRBD2. This CDR3 contains 16 residues. Trimming took 0 bases from V and 1 from J; bases not matched to a gene: 4. In germline, CDR1 is SGHRS, CDR2 YFSETQ.

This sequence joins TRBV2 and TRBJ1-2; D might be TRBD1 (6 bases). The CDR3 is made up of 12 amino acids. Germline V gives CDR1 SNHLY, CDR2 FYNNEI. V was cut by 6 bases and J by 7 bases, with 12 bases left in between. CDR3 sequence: CASRPQGIGYTF. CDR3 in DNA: TGTGCCAGCAGGCCGCAGGGGATTGGCTACACCTTC. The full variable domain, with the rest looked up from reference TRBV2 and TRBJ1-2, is EPEVTQTPSHQVTQMGQEVILRCVPISNHLYFYWYRQILGQKVEFLVSFYNNEISEKSEIFDDQFSVERPDGSNFTLKIRSTKLEDSAMYFCASRPQGIGYTFGSGTRLTVV.

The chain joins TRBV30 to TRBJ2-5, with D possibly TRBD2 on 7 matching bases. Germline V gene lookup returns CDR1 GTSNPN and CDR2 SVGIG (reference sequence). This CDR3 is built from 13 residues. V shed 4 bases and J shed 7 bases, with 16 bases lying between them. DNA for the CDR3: TGTGCCTGGACGTGGGGGGGCCAGGCGACCCAGTACTTC. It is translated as CAWTWGGQATQYF.

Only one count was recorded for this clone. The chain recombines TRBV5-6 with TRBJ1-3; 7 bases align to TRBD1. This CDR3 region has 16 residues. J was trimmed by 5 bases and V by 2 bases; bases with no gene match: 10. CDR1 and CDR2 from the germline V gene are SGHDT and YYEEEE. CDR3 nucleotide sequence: TGTGCCAGCAGCTTCCCCCCGGGACAGAGAAGAAACACCATATATTTT. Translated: CASSFPPGQRRNTIYF.

CDR3 nucleotide sequence: TGTGCCAGTAGTAGGGAGAGGGCGTACACTGAAGCTTTCTTT. It yields the protein CASSRERAYTEAFF. The J gene is TRBJ1-1, the V gene TRBV19; no definite D call. V shed 4 bases and J shed 3 bases, with 12 bases lying between them. From germline, CDR1 is LNHDA and CDR2 SQIVND (reference sequence). The length of the CDR3 is 14 residues.

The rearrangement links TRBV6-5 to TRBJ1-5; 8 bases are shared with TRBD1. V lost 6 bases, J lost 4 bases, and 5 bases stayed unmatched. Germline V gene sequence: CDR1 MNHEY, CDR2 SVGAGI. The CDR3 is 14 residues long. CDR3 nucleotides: TGTGCCAGCAGCCTCGACAGGGGAAATCAGCCCCAGCATTTT. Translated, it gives CASSLDRGNQPQHF.